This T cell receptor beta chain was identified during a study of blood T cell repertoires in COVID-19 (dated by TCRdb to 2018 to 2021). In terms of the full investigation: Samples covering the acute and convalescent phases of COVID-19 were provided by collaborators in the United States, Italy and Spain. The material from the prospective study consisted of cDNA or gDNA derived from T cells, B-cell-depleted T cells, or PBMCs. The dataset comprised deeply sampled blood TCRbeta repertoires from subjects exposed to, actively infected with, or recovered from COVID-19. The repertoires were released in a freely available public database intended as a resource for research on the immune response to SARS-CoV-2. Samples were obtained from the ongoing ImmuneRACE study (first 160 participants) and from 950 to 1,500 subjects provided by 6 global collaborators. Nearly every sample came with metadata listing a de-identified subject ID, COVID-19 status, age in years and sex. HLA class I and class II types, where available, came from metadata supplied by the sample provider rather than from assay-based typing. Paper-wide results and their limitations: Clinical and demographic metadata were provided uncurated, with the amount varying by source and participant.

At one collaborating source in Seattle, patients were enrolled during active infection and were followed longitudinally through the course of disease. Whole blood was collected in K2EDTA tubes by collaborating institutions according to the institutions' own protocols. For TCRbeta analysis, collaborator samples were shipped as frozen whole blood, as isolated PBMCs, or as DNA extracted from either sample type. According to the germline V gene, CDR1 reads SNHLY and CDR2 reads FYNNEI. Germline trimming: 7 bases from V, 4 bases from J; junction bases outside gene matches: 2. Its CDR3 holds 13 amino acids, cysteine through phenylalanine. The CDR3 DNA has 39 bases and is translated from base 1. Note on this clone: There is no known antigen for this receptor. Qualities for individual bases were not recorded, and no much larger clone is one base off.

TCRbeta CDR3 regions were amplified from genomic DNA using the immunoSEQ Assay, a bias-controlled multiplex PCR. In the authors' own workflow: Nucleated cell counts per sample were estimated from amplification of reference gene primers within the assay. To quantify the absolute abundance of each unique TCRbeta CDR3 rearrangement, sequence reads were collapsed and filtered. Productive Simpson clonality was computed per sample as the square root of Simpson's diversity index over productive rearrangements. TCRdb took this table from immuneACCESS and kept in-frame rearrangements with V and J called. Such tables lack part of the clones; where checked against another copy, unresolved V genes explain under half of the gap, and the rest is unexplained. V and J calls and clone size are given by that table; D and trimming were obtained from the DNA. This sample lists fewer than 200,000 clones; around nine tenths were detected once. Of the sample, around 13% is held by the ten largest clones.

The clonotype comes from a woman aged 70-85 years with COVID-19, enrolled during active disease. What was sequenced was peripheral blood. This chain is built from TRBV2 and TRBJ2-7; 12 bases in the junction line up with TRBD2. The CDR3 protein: CASTGLAGYEQYF. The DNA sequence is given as TGTGCCAGCACTGGACTAGCGGGGTACGAGCAGTACTTC.